This TCR beta chain was captured by sequencing in a study of cytotoxic CD8 clonotypes in ibrutinib-treated CLL. Background on the study: Across the patients, 10 to 12 were relapsed/refractory, 15 treatment-naive and roughly 17 IGHV unmutated. With a range of 6 to 36, the median treatment time before response samples were taken was approximately twelve months. There were, on average, nearly 260,000 productive templates and approximately 94,000 productive rearrangements per sample.

Sequencing used immunoSEQ multiplex PCR; TCRdb keeps in-frame clones, though not all of them. The table records tens of thousands of clones, around 53% of them present only once. Germline V CDR1 and CDR2: SNHLY, FYNNEI. This CDR3 is 17 amino acids long. Trimming shortened V by 3 bases and J by 0 bases, and 15 bases separated the two germline ends. The receptor's source is a human donor with chronic lymphocytic leukemia. This specimen was PBMCs, taken after 12 months of ibrutinib treatment. The chain uses TRBV2 and TRBJ1-3; D is possibly TRBD1 (5 bases). This CDR3 reads CASSDPRQYNSGNTIYF. The CDR3, as DNA: TGTGCCAGCAGTGACCCTAGACAGTATAACTCTGGAAACACCATATATTTT.